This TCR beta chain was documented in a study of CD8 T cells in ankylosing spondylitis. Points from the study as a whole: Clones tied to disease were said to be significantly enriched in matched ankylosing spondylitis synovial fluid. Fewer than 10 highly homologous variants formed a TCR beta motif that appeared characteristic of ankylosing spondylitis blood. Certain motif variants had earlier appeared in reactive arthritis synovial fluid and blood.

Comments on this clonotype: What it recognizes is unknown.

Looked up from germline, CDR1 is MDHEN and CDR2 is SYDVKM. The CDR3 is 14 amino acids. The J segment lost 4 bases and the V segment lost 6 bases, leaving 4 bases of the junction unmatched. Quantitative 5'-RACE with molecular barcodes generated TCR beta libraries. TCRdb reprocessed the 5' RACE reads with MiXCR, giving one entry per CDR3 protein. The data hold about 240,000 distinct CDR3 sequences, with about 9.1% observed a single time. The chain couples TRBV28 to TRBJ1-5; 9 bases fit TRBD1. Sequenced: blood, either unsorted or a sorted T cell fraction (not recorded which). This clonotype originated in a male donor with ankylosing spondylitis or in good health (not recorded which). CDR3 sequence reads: CASRQGQGNQPQHF. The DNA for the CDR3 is TGTGCCAGCAGACAGGGACAGGGAAATCAGCCCCAGCATTTT.